One sample yielded the 32 T cell receptor beta chains listed below, sequenced in a study of blood T cell repertoires in COVID-19. Clones were sequenced by immunoSEQ multiplex PCR, and TCRdb holds only the in-frame ones, with some missing. The sample holds a few hundred thousand clones, over 75% seen once. What was sequenced was PBMCs or T cells enriched from blood (not recorded which). All receptors derive from a man in his thirties or forties who had recovered from COVID-19.

This clone was picked up one time. The chain recombines TRBV5-5 with TRBJ2-7, with TRBD1 matching 11 bases. Germline V gene lookup returns CDR1 SGHKS and CDR2 YYEKEE (reference sequence). The trim removed 5 bases at V and 3 bases at J, leaving 7 bases unmatched. The CDR3 is made up of 15 amino acids. The DNA for the CDR3 is TGTGCCAGCAGACGGCCCGGGACAGGGGGCTACGAGCAGTACTTC. This gives the protein CASRRPGTGGYEQYF. The entire variable domain, with the rest obtained from reference TRBV5-5 and TRBJ2-7, is as follows: DAGVTQSPTHLIKTRGQQVTLRCSPISGHKSVSWYQQVLGQGPQFIFQYYEKEERGRGNFPDRFSARQFPNYSSELNVNALLLGDSALYLCASRRPGTGGYEQYFGPGTRLTVT.

The chain has TRBV24-1 and TRBJ2-3; D remains unclear. The length of the CDR3 is 13 residues. V was pared by 8 bases and J by 6 bases, with 14 bases between. The V gene's germline CDR1 is KGHDR and CDR2 SFDVKD. In DNA form, the CDR3 reads TGTGCCACCAAAGGCACCGTGGGCGATACGCAGTATTTT. It yields the protein CATKGTVGDTQYF.

This sequence joins TRBV30 and TRBJ1-1; D is undetermined. The V end was cut by 2 bases, the J end by 4 bases, with 14 bases between. The CDR3 consists of 14 residues. Germline V gene sequence: CDR1 GTSNPN, CDR2 SVGIG (reference sequence). The CDR3 nucleotides read TGTGCCTGGAGTATGACCATGCTAGGCACTGAAGCTTTCTTT. It encodes CAWSMTMLGTEAFF. Using reference TRBV30 and TRBJ1-1 for the parts outside the CDR3, the full variable domain is SQTIHQWPATLVQPVGSPLSLECTVEGTSNPNLYWYRQAAGRGLQLLFYSVGIGQISSEVPQNLSASRPQDRQFILSSKKLLLSDSGFYLCAWSMTMLGTEAFFGQGTRLTVV.

The rearrangement links TRBV7-9 to TRBJ2-7, with D perhaps TRBD2 (6 bases). Germline V gives CDR1 SEHNR, CDR2 FQNEAQ (reference sequence). The CDR3 is 14 residues long. V dropped 0 bases and J dropped 4 bases, with 10 bases sitting between them. The DNA of the CDR3 is TGTGCCAGCAGCTTAGCCCTCGGGGGTTACGAGCAGTACTTC. The encoded protein is CASSLALGGYEQYF.

This clone was detected a few times. The V gene is TRBV23-1, the J gene TRBJ1-2; TRBD1 is a possible D gene (5 bases). TRBV23-1 falls under the ORF class, with uncertain function. Trimming shortened V by 2 bases and J by 8 bases, and 18 bases separated the two germline ends. The CDR3 covers 15 residues. CDR3 region: CASSQPRGRVGGYTF. CDR3 DNA sequence: TGCGCCAGCAGTCAACCCCGGGGGAGGGTTGGAGGCTACACCTTC.

CDR3 in amino acids: CASSLDRNEAFF. In nucleotides, the CDR3 is TGTGCCAGCAGCCTCGACAGAAACGAAGCTTTCTTT. The rearrangement uses TRBV11-3 and TRBJ1-1, with D tentatively TRBD1 (5 bases). V was pared by 5 bases and J by 8 bases, with 12 bases between. Germline assignment: CDR1 SGHNT and CDR2 YENEEA. This CDR3 spans 12 amino acids. Filled out from reference TRBV11-3 and TRBJ1-1, the complete variable domain reads EAGVVQSPRYKIIEKKQPVAFWCNPISGHNTLYWYLQNLGQGPELLIRYENEEAVDDSQLPKDRFSAERLKGVDSTLKIQPAELGDSAVYLCASSLDRNEAFFGQGTRLTVV.

The chain recombines TRBV5-4 with TRBJ2-5; no reliable D call. Germline V lookup: CDR1 SGHNT, CDR2 YYREEE (reference sequence). This CDR3 spans 11 amino acids. V was clipped by 6 bases and J by 1 base, with 4 bases between them. CDR3 bases: TGTGCCAGCATCTCCCAAGAGACCCAGTACTTC. It codes for CASISQETQYF.

CDR3 nucleotide sequence: TGTGCCAGCAGCTTAGGTGGGAGGATGCGCAATGAGCAGTTCTTC. Its translation is CASSLGGRMRNEQFF. J is TRBJ2-1 and V is TRBV7-6; possibly TRBD2 for D (6 bases). From germline, CDR1 is SGHVS and CDR2 FNYEAQ. The CDR3 consists of 15 residues. Trimming shortened V by 1 base and J by 6 bases, and 13 bases separated the two germline ends.

J is TRBJ2-7 and V is TRBV5-4; D ambiguous. CDR1 SGHNT and CDR2 YYREEE come from the germline V gene (reference sequence). The CDR3 contains 12 residues. Trimming pared 1 base from V and 6 bases from J, leaving 8 bases between. In DNA form, the CDR3 reads TGTGCCAGCAGCTTGCCCCCCTCCGAGCAGTACTTC. It specifies CASSLPPSEQYF.

V is TRBV27 and J is TRBJ1-2, with 8 bases aligning to TRBD1. This CDR3 has 14 residues. With V trimmed by 6 bases and J by 7 bases, 10 bases remained unmatched. Germline assignment: CDR1 MNHEY and CDR2 SMNVEV (reference sequence). The CDR3 DNA reads TGTGCCAGCAGGCAAGGGACAGGTTCGTCTGGCTACACCTTC. Protein: CASRQGTGSSGYTF.

This clone has more than one count but fewer than ten. This sequence joins TRBV10-3 and TRBJ2-7, with D possibly being TRBD1 (6 bases). Germline lookup yields CDR1 ENHRY and CDR2 SYGVKD. The CDR3 consists of 13 residues. Trimming cost V 4 bases and J 2 bases, with 9 bases left between them. CDR3 sequence: CAISVQGPYEQYF. The DNA of the CDR3 is TGTGCCATCAGTGTACAGGGACCCTACGAGCAGTACTTC.

To note about this clone: Additional DNA sequences in this sample encode the identical CDR3. The chain recombines TRBV18 with TRBJ2-7; 11 nucleotides line up with TRBD1. V lost 3 bases to trimming and J lost 3 bases; unmatched junction nucleotides: 1. Germline CDR1 is KGHSH and CDR2 is LQKENI. The CDR3 has 14 amino acids. The DNA for the CDR3 is TGTGCCAGCTCACCCGGGACAGGGGGCTACGAGCAGTACTTC. Translating it yields CASSPGTGGYEQYF.

This chain links TRBV7-9 with TRBJ2-7, with D unclear. The CDR3 consists of 13 residues. Per the germline V gene, CDR1 is SEHNR and CDR2 is FQNEAQ (reference sequence). Trimming removed 1 base from V and 6 bases from J, with 10 bases in between. The CDR3 DNA follows: TGTGCCAGCAGCTTAGACACCGGGTCCGAGCAGTACTTC. It encodes CASSLDTGSEQYF.

J is TRBJ2-2 and V is TRBV3-1 (or the pseudogene TRBV3-2); tentatively, D is TRBD2 (5 bases). CDR1 is LGHDT, CDR2 YNNKEL, per germline (reference sequence). The CDR3 sequence is 18 residues long. Trimming took off 0 bases at V and 5 bases at J, with 19 bases between the two ends. The CDR3 region has the DNA TGTGCCAGCAGCCAAGACGGTTTGGTAGCTAGAGGGACCGGGGAGCTGTTTTTT. The encoded protein is CASSQDGLVARGTGELFF.

This clone was observed a few times. The chain has TRBV9 and TRBJ1-2; no definite D call. The CDR3 covers 13 residues. The germline V gene encodes CDR1 SGDLS and CDR2 YYNGEE. V was pared by 4 bases and J by 4 bases, with 11 bases between. CDR3 nucleotide sequence: TGTGCCAGCAGCTATCCCGGGGTCTATGGCTACACCTTC. Protein product: CASSYPGVYGYTF.

The chain employs TRBV4-2 and TRBJ1-5; D is unresolved. Germline V gene data show CDR1 as LGHNA and CDR2 as YNFKEQ. CDR3 length equals 16 residues. Trimming pared 1 base from V and 2 bases from J, leaving 12 bases between. The CDR3 sequence: CASSQASAEGNQPQHF. The DNA for the CDR3 is TGTGCCAGCAGCCAAGCCTCCGCGGAGGGCAATCAGCCCCAGCATTTT.

V and J are TRBV7-9 and TRBJ2-6, with a tentative D call TRBD2 (5 bases). Trimming left V 7 bases short and J 4 bases short, with 20 bases between. This CDR3 comprises 17 residues. Germline V gene lookup returns CDR1 SEHNR and CDR2 FQNEAQ (reference sequence). The CDR3 loop is CASTFRLLTGGANVLTF. CDR3 in DNA: TGTGCCAGCACCTTTCGACTACTTACGGGAGGGGCCAACGTCCTGACTTTC.

This clone was counted only a few times. The V call is TRBV29-1, the J call TRBJ2-6, with D maybe TRBD1 (6 bases). The CDR3 extends over 16 amino acids. The V gene lost 7 bases and the J gene lost 0 bases, with 16 bases spanning the gap. Germline V CDR1 and CDR2: SQVTM, ANQGSEA. In DNA form, the CDR3 reads TGCAGCGGACTAACAGGGTGGACCTCTGGGGCCAACGTCCTGACTTTC. Its protein is CSGLTGWTSGANVLTF.

This clone was counted a single time. The V call is TRBV30, the J call TRBJ1-5; 7 nucleotides line up with TRBD1. After removal of 4 bases from V and 4 bases from J, the junction contained 16 bases not matched to a gene. This CDR3 region has 17 residues. Germline V gene sequence: CDR1 GTSNPN, CDR2 SVGIG (reference sequence). CDR3 sequence reads: CAWTFGQEGLANQPQHF. In DNA form, the CDR3 reads TGTGCCTGGACCTTTGGACAGGAGGGACTAGCGAATCAGCCCCAGCATTTT.

The V call is TRBV5-1, the J call TRBJ1-2; 7 bases are shared with TRBD1. The junction had 8 bases not matched to a gene; V was cut back by 3 bases and J by 0 bases. Germline V gene data show CDR1 as SGHRS and CDR2 as YFSETQ. The CDR3 covers 16 residues. The CDR3 nucleotides read TGCGCCAGCAGCTCATCCGGGACAGCAGCTAACTATGGCTACACCTTC. Its translation is CASSSSGTAANYGYTF.

The V and J genes are TRBV27 and TRBJ2-2; possible D gene TRBD1, 6 bases. This CDR3 is built from 17 residues. Germline values: CDR1 MNHEY, CDR2 SMNVEV (reference sequence). The ends were cut back, 6 bases at V and 2 bases at J, with 19 bases in the middle. The CDR3 region has the DNA TGTGCCAGCAGCTTCCTGACAGGCCCCTTAAACACCGGGGAGCTGTTTTTT. Its protein is CASSFLTGPLNTGELFF.

The chain employs TRBV3-1 (or the pseudogene TRBV3-2) and TRBJ1-4; D might be TRBD1 (6 bases). Trimming cost V 1 base and J 4 bases, with 13 bases left between them. The germline CDR1 and CDR2 sequences are LGHDT and YNNKEL (reference sequence). The CDR3 consists of 16 residues. The CDR3: CASSQGAGTNNEKLFF. DNA of the CDR3: TGTGCCAGCAGCCAAGGAGCCGGGACAAATAATGAAAAACTGTTTTTT.

The chain recombines TRBV4-2 with TRBJ2-3; possible D gene TRBD2, 6 bases. Germline V gives CDR1 LGHNA, CDR2 YNFKEQ. The CDR3 spans 15 residues. Between the trimmed V and J ends, which lost 3 bases and 1 base, there was a span of 11 bases. The CDR3 spells CASSQRTGGTDTQYF. Written as DNA, the CDR3 is TGTGCCAGCAGCCAGCGTACGGGGGGCACAGATACGCAGTATTTT.

The V gene is TRBV3-1 (or the pseudogene TRBV3-2), the J gene TRBJ1-1, with TRBD1 as a possible D gene (5 bases). This CDR3 is 14 amino acids long. V lost 3 bases and J 6 bases, leaving 14 bases between the germline ends. CDR1 LGHDT and CDR2 YNNKEL come from the germline V gene (reference sequence). Here the CDR3 reads CASSQDAGRSEAFF. CDR3 nucleotides: TGTGCCAGCAGCCAGGACGCGGGGCGTTCTGAAGCTTTCTTT.

The rearrangement joins TRBV4-2 to TRBJ1-1; D may be TRBD1 (5 bases). Trimming took 1 base from V and 1 from J, leaving 10 bases between them. CDR1 and CDR2 (germline): LGHNA, YNFKEQ. The CDR3 is 15 residues long. For the CDR3, the DNA is TGTGCCAGCAGCCAAGCTAACAGGCCGAACACTGAAGCTTTCTTT. This gives the protein CASSQANRPNTEAFF.

The chain couples TRBV9 to TRBJ1-2, with D hard to call. V lost 0 bases and J 4 bases, leaving 10 bases between the germline ends. This CDR3 region has 14 residues. Germline CDR1 SGDLS, CDR2 YYNGEE. The CDR3 loop is CASSVVSSSYGYTF. The CDR3 DNA reads as TGTGCCAGCAGCGTAGTTAGCAGTAGCTATGGCTACACCTTC.

The CDR3 DNA reads TGTGCCAGCAGCCGGTCTAGCGTAGTCACAGATACGCAGTATTTT. It codes for CASSRSSVVTDTQYF. This chain joins TRBV14 and TRBJ2-3, with a possible D match to TRBD2 (6 bases). The V gene's germline CDR1 is SGHDN and CDR2 FVKESK. This CDR3 is built from 15 residues. Trimming left V 4 bases short and J 2 bases short, with 13 bases between.

This chain joins TRBV7-3 and TRBJ1-6, with a weak D call TRBD1 (5 bases). Germline V gene data show CDR1 as SGHTA and CDR2 as FQGTGA. The V end was cut by 4 bases, the J end by 9 bases, with 13 bases between. CDR3 length: 14 residues. The CDR3 DNA is TGTGCCAGCAGCTCGGGGGGTGGGAGTTCACCCCTCCACTTT. This sequence encodes CASSSGGGSSPLHF.

The V call is TRBV4-1, the J call TRBJ2-1, with D maybe TRBD2 (6 bases). Germline CDR1 and CDR2: MGHRA and YSYEKL. The CDR3 loop spans 14 amino acids. Deletions cut 6 bases from V and 5 bases from J, with 14 bases between. The CDR3 reads CASRSRWGDNEQFF. Written as DNA, the CDR3 is TGCGCCAGCAGGAGTCGATGGGGGGACAATGAGCAGTTCTTC.

The chain employs TRBV30 and TRBJ1-5; D may be TRBD1 (5 bases). Per the germline V gene, CDR1 is GTSNPN and CDR2 is SVGIG (reference sequence). This CDR3 has 15 residues. Deletions cut 0 bases from V and 2 bases from J, with 11 bases between. The CDR3 DNA is TGTGCCTGGAGTGTATGGGGGGGTGGCAATCAGCCCCAGCATTTT. This translates into CAWSVWGGGNQPQHF.

The CDR3 sequence is CATSRGGADTQYF. The CDR3 DNA follows: TGTGCCACCAGTCGTGGCGGGGCAGATACGCAGTATTTT. This sequence joins TRBV24-1 and TRBJ2-3; a weak D match, TRBD2 (6 bases). The germline CDR1 and CDR2 sequences are KGHDR and SFDVKD. The CDR3 consists of 13 residues. With 6 bases removed from V and 4 bases from J, the gap between germline ends came to 10 bases.

As regards this clone: The sample holds other DNA sequences that translate to the same CDR3. The chain is built from TRBV18 and TRBJ1-1, with D possibly TRBD1 on 5 matching bases. This CDR3 is 14 amino acids long. The germline V gene has CDR1 KGHSH and CDR2 LQKENI. The germline V and J ends were trimmed by 2 bases and 0 bases, with 7 bases remaining between them. The CDR3 reads CASSPAGLNTEAFF. The CDR3 nucleotides are TGTGCCAGCTCACCAGCAGGGTTGAACACTGAAGCTTTCTTT.